This T cell receptor (beta chain) appears in the sequencing data of a study of blood T cell repertoires in COVID-19. Looking at the study overall: Acute and convalescent COVID-19 specimens originated in the United States, Italy and Spain.

The CDR3 is made up of 16 amino acids. Germline V gene sequence: CDR1 SGHNT, CDR2 YYREEE (reference sequence). V lost 4 bases, J lost 2 bases, and 8 bases stayed unmatched. Original processing methods: It was from reference gene primer amplification that nucleated cell counts were estimated. The protocol was immunoSEQ multiplex PCR, while the TCRdb copy is restricted to in-frame clones and leaves out a portion. For V, J and clone size, that table is used; D and trimming come from the DNA. The top ten hold 4% of the sample, which has about 140,000 clones, 75% to 90% seen once. Sequencing was performed on peripheral blood. This chain joins TRBV5-4 and TRBJ2-1; 8 nucleotides match TRBD2. This TCR was recovered from a woman older than 75 with acute or convalescent COVID-19. The CDR3 spells CASSRSGSRTYNEQFF. The CDR3 nucleotides are TGTGCCAGCAGCCGAAGCGGGAGTCGCACCTACAATGAGCAGTTCTTC. Combining the CDR3 with reference TRBV5-4 and TRBJ2-1 gives the whole variable domain ETGVTQSPTHLIKTRGQQVTLRCSSQSGHNTVSWYQQALGQGPQFIFQYYREEENGRGNFPPRFSGLQFPNYSSELNVNALELDDSALYLCASSRSGSRTYNEQFFGPGTRLTVL.